Below, 17 T cell receptor beta chains from the same sample are listed, as sequenced in a study of T cell changes during pregnancy in multiple sclerosis. Measured with immunoSEQ multiplex PCR; TCRdb has only the in-frame clones, and not every one. The table has around 50,000 clones, around 89% seen once. This specimen was CD8+ T cells from peripheral blood mononuclear cells, taken in the second trimester of pregnancy. Every receptor here comes from a female donor with multiple sclerosis, enrolled in a pregnancy study.

The sample holds a few counts of this clone. The chain recombines TRBV15 with TRBJ1-6; D ambiguous. V dropped 11 bases and J dropped 2 bases, with 13 bases sitting between them. Germline V gives CDR1 LNHNV, CDR2 YYDKDF (reference sequence). The CDR3 totals 14 residues. CDR3 sequence reads: CASASGPYNSPLHF. The CDR3 nucleotides are TGTGCCTCCGCGAGCGGTCCCTATAATTCACCCCTCCACTTT.

This clone was seen more than once but under ten times. V gene TRBV18 combines with J gene TRBJ1-5, with a possible D match to TRBD1 (6 bases). Germline V CDR1 and CDR2: KGHSH, LQKENI. This CDR3 is 15 amino acids long. The V gene lost 3 bases and the J gene lost 4 bases, with 13 bases spanning the gap. Here the CDR3 reads CASSPKQGLNQPQHF. CDR3 nucleotides: TGTGCCAGCTCACCGAAACAGGGTCTGAATCAGCCCCAGCATTTT.

This chain connects TRBV27 to TRBJ1-2, with D possibly TRBD1 on 5 matching bases. V was trimmed by 2 bases and J by 3 bases, leaving 10 bases between them. The germline V gene encodes CDR1 MNHEY and CDR2 SMNVEV (reference sequence). CDR3 length: 14 residues. The CDR3 here is CASSLGGAHYGYTF. CDR3 bases: TGTGCCAGCAGTTTAGGCGGGGCACACTATGGCTACACCTTC.

This chain joins TRBV29-1 and TRBJ2-1, with TRBD1 as a possible D gene (6 bases). Germline-derived CDR1 and CDR2 are SQVTM and ANQGSEA. The CDR3 sequence is 15 residues long. With 7 bases removed from V and 6 bases from J, the gap between germline ends came to 22 bases. The CDR3 reads CSAPSLGADLNEQFF. Written as DNA, the CDR3 is TGCAGCGCTCCCAGCTTGGGGGCGGATCTCAATGAGCAGTTCTTC.

The rearrangement joins TRBV16 to TRBJ2-7; D is unclear. Germline CDR1 and CDR2: KGHSY and FQNENV. V lost 2 bases and J 4 bases, leaving 6 bases between the germline ends. This CDR3 comprises 12 residues. This CDR3 reads CASSQPEYEQYF. The CDR3, as DNA: TGTGCCAGCAGCCAACCAGAATACGAGCAGTACTTC.

This clone was picked up a small number of times. J is TRBJ1-5 and V is TRBV5-1, with TRBD1 identical over 12 bases. V was clipped by 2 bases and J by 7 bases; unmatched bases: 4. There are 15 residues in the CDR3. The germline V gene encodes CDR1 SGHRS and CDR2 YFSETQ. Here the CDR3 reads CASSLRDRGRQPQHF. The CDR3 bases are TGCGCCAGCAGCTTAAGGGACAGGGGGCGGCAGCCCCAGCATTTT.

This clone was counted once. This chain uses TRBV6-6 with TRBJ2-5, with TRBD2 as a possible D gene (5 bases). The CDR3 loop spans 11 amino acids. From germline, CDR1 is MNHNY and CDR2 SVGAGI (reference sequence). V was clipped by 10 bases and J by 5 bases, with 11 bases between them. CDR3 region: CAIWPGETQYF. The DNA of the CDR3 is TGTGCCATCTGGCCGGGGGAGACCCAGTACTTC.

The chain is built from TRBV5-4 and TRBJ1-1; the D gene is possibly TRBD1 (5 bases). The CDR3 consists of 15 residues. Germline CDR1 is SGHNT and CDR2 is YYREEE (reference sequence). V lost 0 bases to trimming and J lost 4 bases, with 13 bases between them. CDR3 bases: TGTGCCAGCAGCTTGGACTCGGCGGGGGGCACTGAAGCTTTCTTT. Protein product: CASSLDSAGGTEAFF.

This clone was counted ten times or more. V is TRBV9 and J is TRBJ2-1; D may be TRBD2 (6 bases). Per germline, CDR1 SGDLS and CDR2 YYNGEE. V was clipped by 3 bases and J by 4 bases, with 17 bases between them. The length of the CDR3 is 16 residues. The CDR3 DNA reads as TGTGCCAGCAGCGGAGGGTTGGGGGGTGATTACAATGAGCAGTTCTTC. Amino acid sequence: CASSGGLGGDYNEQFF. The complete variable domain, with remaining parts taken from reference TRBV9 and TRBJ2-1, reads DSGVTQTPKHLITATGQRVTLRCSPRSGDLSVYWYQQSLDQGLQFLIQYYNGEERAKGNILERFSAQQFPDLHSELNLSSLELGDSALYFCASSGGLGGDYNEQFFGPGTRLTVL.

The chain links TRBV29-1 to TRBJ2-5, with D possibly being TRBD1 (5 bases). The CDR3 is made up of 15 amino acids. In germline, CDR1 is SQVTM, CDR2 ANQGSEA. V lost 7 bases to trimming and J lost 2 bases, with 20 bases between them. For the CDR3, the DNA is TGCAGCGGGACCCGCAGGGTACCCTCTCAAGAGACCCAGTACTTC. The encoded protein is CSGTRRVPSQETQYF.

The chain links TRBV19 to TRBJ2-2; maybe TRBD2 (5 bases). The germline V and J ends were trimmed by 7 bases and 6 bases, with 15 bases remaining between them. Germline CDR1 is LNHDA and CDR2 is SQIVND (reference sequence). The CDR3 contains 14 residues. CDR3 DNA: TGTGCCAGTACTCCCGGCCGGCGGGCCGGGGAGCTGTTTTTT. Protein product: CASTPGRRAGELFF. Complete variable domain (other parts from reference TRBV19 and TRBJ2-2): DGGITQSPKYLFRKEGQNVTLSCEQNLNHDAMYWYRQDPGQGLRLIYYSQIVNDFQKGDIAEGYSVSREKKESFPLTVTSAQKNPTAFYLCASTPGRRAGELFFGEGSRLTVL.

The chain uses TRBV5-8 and TRBJ2-5; tentative D call: TRBD2 (5 bases). Trimming cost V 2 bases and J 5 bases, with 13 bases left between them. CDR1 SGHTS and CDR2 YDEGEE come from the germline V gene. The CDR3 has 14 residues. The CDR3 DNA reads TGTGCCAGCAGCTTAGTAGCGACGGGCGAGACCCAGTACTTC. Protein product: CASSLVATGETQYF.

The V and J genes are TRBV6-5 and TRBJ1-2; D is undetermined. Germline V gene data show CDR1 as MNHEY and CDR2 as SVGAGI. V gave up 6 bases and J gave up 5 bases, with 16 bases separating them. This CDR3 region has 14 residues. In DNA, the CDR3 is TGTGCCAGCAGCCAGAGTCTAGCATTGTATGGCTACACCTTC. Translating gives CASSQSLALYGYTF.

The rearrangement uses TRBV6-1 and TRBJ2-1; D is ambiguous. V lost 7 bases, J lost 8 bases, and 12 bases lay in between. Germline V lookup: CDR1 MNHNS, CDR2 SASEGT. The CDR3 spans 12 residues. The CDR3 nucleotides read TGTGCCAGCATCCCGAGCCCCCATGAGCAGTTCTTC. This sequence encodes CASIPSPHEQFF.

This clone has just one count. The V gene is TRBV5-1, the J gene TRBJ2-2; TRBD1 aligns across 8 bases. Germline CDR1 is SGHRS and CDR2 is YFSETQ. The CDR3 totals 15 residues. The ends lost 4 bases at V and 6 bases at J; junction bases unmatched: 8. Written as DNA, the CDR3 is TGCGCCAGCAGCGCATCCTTACAGGGGGCCGGGGAGCTGTTTTTT. Translating it yields CASSASLQGAGELFF.

The V and J genes are TRBV5-4 and TRBJ2-5; TRBD2 matches at 8 bases. Losses at the gene ends were 2 bases for V and 5 bases for J; bases not matched to a gene: 5. The germline V gene has CDR1 SGHNT and CDR2 YYREEE (reference sequence). The CDR3 runs to 14 residues. The CDR3 sequence is CASSFLAGGETQYF. The CDR3 DNA follows: TGTGCCAGCAGCTTTCTTGCGGGGGGCGAGACCCAGTACTTC. Filled out from reference TRBV5-4 and TRBJ2-5, the complete variable domain reads ETGVTQSPTHLIKTRGQQVTLRCSSQSGHNTVSWYQQALGQGPQFIFQYYREEENGRGNFPPRFSGLQFPNYSSELNVNALELDDSALYLCASSFLAGGETQYFGPGTRLLVL.

The chain couples TRBV19 to TRBJ2-2, with unresolved D. V dropped 2 bases and J dropped 1 base, with 8 bases sitting between them. The CDR3 has 15 residues. Per the germline V gene, CDR1 is LNHDA and CDR2 is SQIVND (reference sequence). The CDR3 loop reads CASSIWPENTGELFF. DNA of the CDR3: TGTGCCAGTAGTATATGGCCTGAGAACACCGGGGAGCTGTTTTTT.